The 26 T cell receptor beta chains below come from one sample, sequenced in a study of T cell responses to AZD1222 COVID-19 vaccine. The protocol was immunoSEQ multiplex PCR, while the TCRdb copy is restricted to in-frame clones and leaves out a portion. This sample carries 120,000 to 150,000 clones, about 91% of them seen once, and the ten largest clones take approximately 4.5%. The sample here was peripheral blood, taken on day 0 of AZD1222 vaccination. The receptor set was obtained from an adult in good health.

The chain carries TRBV28 and TRBJ1-2; TRBD1 aligns across 7 bases. The trim removed 6 bases at V and 8 bases at J, leaving 12 bases unmatched. Germline CDR1 MDHEN, CDR2 SYDVKM. The CDR3 totals 14 residues. CDR3: CASSQQATGKGYTF. As DNA, the CDR3 is TGTGCCAGCAGCCAACAAGCGACAGGGAAAGGCTACACCTTC.

This chain joins TRBV19 and TRBJ2-7; D not certain. V was trimmed by 3 bases and J by 1 base, leaving 22 bases between them. Germline V lookup: CDR1 LNHDA, CDR2 SQIVND (reference sequence). There are 18 residues in the CDR3. CDR3 amino acids: CASSMFSVGPSISYEQYF. CDR3 coding DNA: TGTGCCAGTAGTATGTTCTCGGTTGGTCCGAGCATTTCCTACGAGCAGTACTTC.

The rearrangement uses TRBV18 and TRBJ2-7, with 8 nucleotides matching TRBD1. Looked up from germline, CDR1 is KGHSH and CDR2 is LQKENI. The CDR3 spans 16 residues. The junction had 10 bases not matched to a gene; V was cut back by 2 bases and J by 4 bases. The CDR3 spells CASSPGSAGGTYEQYF. CDR3 DNA: TGTGCCAGCTCACCAGGCTCGGCAGGGGGCACATACGAGCAGTACTTC.

CDR3 nucleotides: TGTGCCAGCAGTTCGCAGGCCGGGACTACAGCCTACAATGAGCAGTTCTTC. This translates into CASSSQAGTTAYNEQFF. The rearrangement uses TRBV7-9 and TRBJ2-1; 7 bases align to TRBD2. Looked up from germline, CDR1 is SEHNR and CDR2 is FQNEAQ (reference sequence). The junction had 13 bases not matched to a gene; V was cut back by 6 bases and J by 2 bases. There are 17 residues in the CDR3. Based on the CDR3 plus reference TRBV7-9 and TRBJ2-1, the full variable domain is DTGVSQNPRHKITKRGQNVTFRCDPISEHNRLYWYRQTLGQGPEFLTYFQNEAQLEKSRLLSDRFSAERPKGSFSTLEIQRTEQGDSAMYLCASSSQAGTTAYNEQFFGPGTRLTVL.

The chain links TRBV6-1 to TRBJ1-1; TRBD1 might be the D (5 bases). Trimming cost V 3 bases and J 4 bases, with 12 bases left between them. Germline CDR1 and CDR2: MNHNS and SASEGT. This CDR3 contains 14 residues. DNA for the CDR3: TGTGCCAGCAGTGACCCGGGACCCCTCACTGAAGCTTTCTTT. It codes for CASSDPGPLTEAFF.

This chain joins TRBV7-6 and TRBJ1-5; D perhaps matches TRBD1 (6 bases). The V end was cut by 1 base, the J end by 0 bases, with 10 bases between. The CDR3 loop spans 16 amino acids. Per the germline V gene, CDR1 is SGHVS and CDR2 is FNYEAQ. The chain's CDR3 is CASSLGTGRSNQPQHF. As DNA, the CDR3 is TGTGCCAGCAGCTTAGGTACAGGGCGTAGCAATCAGCCCCAGCATTTT.

This sequence joins TRBV12-3 or TRBV12-4 and TRBJ2-1; D unresolved. V was shortened by 7 bases and J by 8 bases, with 12 bases between the two germline ends. The CDR3 is 12 residues long. The CDR3 nucleotides are TGTGCCAGCACCTCGATTCGGGATGAGCAGTTCTTC. Encoded protein: CASTSIRDEQFF.

The gene calls are TRBV18 and TRBJ1-2; D call uncertain. This CDR3 spans 15 amino acids. Germline-derived CDR1 and CDR2 are KGHSH and LQKENI. V was pared by 6 bases and J by 2 bases, with 16 bases between. The CDR3 DNA is TGTGCCAGCTCCACCCATCCCCAGGAGAACTATGGCTACACCTTC. It is translated as CASSTHPQENYGYTF.

This sequence joins TRBV6-5 and TRBJ1-3; D may be TRBD1 (5 bases). Germline V CDR1 and CDR2: MNHEY, SVGAGI. The CDR3 spans 13 residues. Between the trimmed V and J ends, which lost 8 bases and 4 bases, there was a span of 12 bases. CDR3 amino acids: CASARVGGNTIYF. The DNA of the CDR3 is TGTGCCAGCGCCAGGGTGGGAGGAAACACCATATATTTT.

The J gene is TRBJ1-5, the V gene TRBV4-1; no clear D. Trimming pared 1 base from V and 0 bases from J, leaving 7 bases between. Germline V lookup: CDR1 MGHRA, CDR2 YSYEKL. This CDR3 has 15 residues. The CDR3 reads CASSQGRSSNQPQHF. The CDR3 coding sequence is TGCGCCAGCAGCCAAGGTCGATCTAGCAATCAGCCCCAGCATTTT.

The genes are TRBV27 and TRBJ2-1; tentative D call: TRBD1 (5 bases). V lost 4 bases and J 8 bases, leaving 15 bases between the germline ends. CDR1 is MNHEY, CDR2 SMNVEV, per germline (reference sequence). This CDR3 comprises 14 residues. CDR3: CASSSLGSRDEQFF. DNA for the CDR3: TGTGCCAGCAGTTCTCTCGGGTCCAGGGATGAGCAGTTCTTC.

The chain carries TRBV19 and TRBJ2-6; 10 bases map to TRBD1. The CDR3 has 18 residues. The germline gives CDR1 LNHDA, CDR2 SQIVND (reference sequence). After removal of 0 bases from V and 1 base from J, the junction contained 3 bases not matched to a gene. CDR3 in amino acids: CASSIEGQGVSGANVLTF. The DNA for the CDR3 is TGTGCCAGTAGTATAGAAGGACAGGGGGTGTCTGGGGCCAACGTCCTGACTTTC.

V and J are TRBV29-1 and TRBJ1-1, with 7 bases matching TRBD1. The germline V gene encodes CDR1 SQVTM and CDR2 ANQGSEA. The CDR3 length is 10 residues. Unmatched junction bases numbered 3, after V lost 6 bases and J lost 8 bases. CDR3 sequence reads: CSVKGQEAFF. DNA for the CDR3: TGCAGCGTCAAGGGACAGGAAGCTTTCTTT.

CDR3 sequence reads: CASSKESGTIYGYTF. The CDR3 DNA reads TGCGCCAGCAGCAAAGAGTCGGGCACGATCTATGGCTACACCTTC. This sequence joins TRBV5-1 and TRBJ1-2; D ambiguous. There are 15 residues in the CDR3. The ends were cut back, 4 bases at V and 4 bases at J, with 17 bases in the middle. CDR1 and CDR2 from the germline V gene are SGHRS and YFSETQ.

The rearrangement links TRBV2 to TRBJ1-6; 7 bases map to TRBD1. CDR3 length: 15 residues. The J segment lost 9 bases and the V segment lost 8 bases, leaving 13 bases of the junction unmatched. Germline CDR1 reads SNHLY; CDR2 reads FYNNEI. The CDR3 nucleotides are TGTGCCAGCCGTTGGGACAGACCTTTGTCTTCACCCCTCCACTTT. Amino acids: CASRWDRPLSSPLHF.

The chain couples TRBV10-2 to TRBJ1-5; TRBD1 matches 8 bases. This CDR3 has 14 residues. The germline V gene encodes CDR1 WSHSY and CDR2 SAAADI. J was trimmed by 2 bases and V by 5 bases; bases with no gene match: 2. CDR3: CASSSGGGNQPQHF. CDR3 nucleotide sequence: TGCGCCAGCAGTTCAGGGGGCGGCAATCAGCCCCAGCATTTT.

The chain is built from TRBV27 and TRBJ1-1, with a tentative D call TRBD1 (5 bases). CDR3 length: 14 residues. V lost 8 bases and J 3 bases, leaving 16 bases between the germline ends. CDR1 is MNHEY, CDR2 SMNVEV, per germline (reference sequence). The CDR3 DNA sequence: TGTGCCAGCGGCCCGGGACCCCTTTACACTGAAGCTTTCTTT. Translating gives CASGPGPLYTEAFF.

The CDR3 sequence: CASSHQQGYNSPLHF. Here the CDR3 DNA reads TGCGCCAGCAGCCATCAACAGGGTTATAATTCACCCCTCCACTTT. The chain is built from TRBV4-1 and TRBJ1-6; D may be TRBD1 (6 bases). Germline CDR1 reads MGHRA; CDR2 reads YSYEKL. The CDR3 loop spans 15 amino acids. V gave up 3 bases and J gave up 4 bases, with 10 bases separating them.

Comment on this clone: The sample holds other DNA sequences that translate to the same CDR3. The CDR3 here is CASSPSGNTEAFF. As DNA, the CDR3 is TGTGCCAGCAGCCCCTCCGGGAACACTGAAGCTTTCTTT. This chain uses TRBV11-2 with TRBJ1-1; no clear D gene. Per germline, CDR1 SGHAT and CDR2 FQNNGV. Trimming shortened V by 5 bases and J by 1 base, and 8 bases separated the two germline ends. CDR3 length equals 13 residues. Full variable domain (remainder filled in from reference TRBV11-2 and TRBJ1-1): EAGVAQSPRYKIIEKRQSVAFWCNPISGHATLYWYQQILGQGPKLLIQFQNNGVVDDSQLPKDRFSAERLKGVDSTLKIQPAKLEDSAVYLCASSPSGNTEAFFGQGTRLTVV.

The chain carries TRBV19 and TRBJ1-5; 10 bases match TRBD1. Germline CDR1 is LNHDA and CDR2 is SQIVND (reference sequence). V lost 2 bases, J lost 7 bases, and 5 bases stayed unmatched. This CDR3 has 15 residues. The CDR3 bases are TGTGCCAGTAGTATACCCGGGACAGGGGAACAGCCCCAGCATTTT. Amino acids: CASSIPGTGEQPQHF. The whole variable domain, remainder taken from reference TRBV19 and TRBJ1-5, is DGGITQSPKYLFRKEGQNVTLSCEQNLNHDAMYWYRQDPGQGLRLIYYSQIVNDFQKGDIAEGYSVSREKKESFPLTVTSAQKNPTAFYLCASSIPGTGEQPQHFGDGTRLSIL.

This chain joins TRBV15 and TRBJ2-3; 8 nucleotides align to TRBD2. This CDR3 has 19 residues. Trimming took 0 bases from V and 4 from J; bases not matched to a gene: 15. Looked up from germline, CDR1 is LNHNV and CDR2 is YYDKDF (reference sequence). The CDR3 sequence is CATSRELITGGRRSDTQYF. DNA for the CDR3: TGTGCCACCAGCAGAGAATTGATAACGGGAGGGAGACGATCAGATACGCAGTATTTT.

The rearrangement uses TRBV3-1 (or the pseudogene TRBV3-2) and TRBJ1-5; 7 bases match TRBD1. The CDR3 has 14 amino acids. The V segment lost 4 bases and the J segment 2 bases; nucleotides outside the gene matches: 2. Germline V gene sequence: CDR1 LGHDT, CDR2 YNNKEL (reference sequence). The CDR3 spells CASSLGTGNQPQHF. DNA of the CDR3: TGTGCCAGCAGCCTCGGGACAGGCAATCAGCCCCAGCATTTT.

The chain couples TRBV6-6 to TRBJ1-4; TRBD1 might be the D (6 bases). Germline-derived CDR1 and CDR2 are MNHNY and SVGAGI (reference sequence). Trimming shortened V by 6 bases and J by 4 bases, and 9 bases separated the two germline ends. The CDR3 covers 13 residues. The CDR3 here is CASRDRLNEKLFF. The DNA for the CDR3 is TGTGCCAGCAGGGACAGACTTAATGAAAAACTGTTTTTT.

This chain connects TRBV27 to TRBJ1-2; 8 bases match TRBD1. The V gene's germline CDR1 is MNHEY and CDR2 SMNVEV (reference sequence). The CDR3 extends over 14 amino acids. The J segment lost 4 bases and the V segment lost 4 bases, leaving 5 bases of the junction unmatched. DNA of the CDR3: TGTGCCAGCAGTTCGACAGGGGCGGGCTATGGCTACACCTTC. This translates into CASSSTGAGYGYTF.

The chain recombines TRBV5-1 with TRBJ2-2; D is possibly TRBD2 (5 bases). The germline V and J ends were trimmed by 3 bases and 6 bases, with 15 bases remaining between them. This CDR3 is built from 15 residues. Germline CDR1 reads SGHRS; CDR2 reads YFSETQ. DNA of the CDR3: TGCGCCAGCAGCTCCGGGGAGCTCTTCCCCGGGGAGCTGTTTTTT. Amino acids: CASSSGELFPGELFF. Full variable domain (remainder filled in from reference TRBV5-1 and TRBJ2-2): KAGVTQTPRYLIKTRGQQVTLSCSPISGHRSVSWYQQTPGQGLQFLFEYFSETQRNKGNFPGRFSGRQFSNSRSEMNVSTLELGDSALYLCASSSGELFPGELFFGEGSRLTVL.

This rearrangement joins TRBV4-2 to TRBJ2-3; no reliable D call. In germline, CDR1 is LGHNA, CDR2 YNFKEQ. Trimming took 0 bases from V and 6 from J, leaving 22 bases between them. This CDR3 has 18 residues. CDR3 protein: CASSQEGRGAPAGDTQYF. CDR3 DNA: TGTGCCAGCAGCCAAGAAGGGCGCGGAGCCCCCGCTGGGGATACGCAGTATTTT.